The 6 T cell receptor beta chains given below trace back to one sample, sequenced in a study of patients and donors after allogeneic stem cell transplantation. A single record per CDR3 protein comes from TCRdb applying MiXCR to the RT-PCR reads. The sample lists about 960,000 distinct CDR3 sequences, under 20% occurring once. The sample was blood, either unsorted or a sorted T cell fraction (not recorded which). These receptors all come from a human donor who was either an allogeneic HSCT recipient or a stem cell or donor lymphocyte infusion donor (not recorded which). It is not recorded whose cells these are; they may come from a transplant donor.

The chain couples TRBV12-3 or TRBV12-4 to TRBJ2-2; TRBD2 agrees at 13 bases. This CDR3 contains 16 residues. With 7 bases clipped from V and 7 bases from J, the junction kept 9 bases outside the gene matches. The CDR3 nucleotides are TGTGCCAGCATTCGACTAGCGGGAGGTTTTGGCGGGGAGCTGTTTTTT. It is translated as CASIRLAGGFGGELFF.

Turning to this clonotype: Mismatch with germline at one junction end may stem from a read error. CDR3 nucleotide sequence: TGTGCCAGCTACAGTACCGGGACAGGGCGTTCTGTCTTC. Translation: CASYSTGTGRSVF. The chain is built from TRBV28 and TRBJ2-7; TRBD1 matches at 9 bases. The CDR3 consists of 13 residues. The V gene's germline CDR1 is MDHEN and CDR2 SYDVKM.

The rearrangement links TRBV12-3 or TRBV12-4 to TRBJ1-5, with no clear D. The V gene lost 8 bases and the J gene lost 4 bases, with 9 bases spanning the gap. This CDR3 has 12 residues. The CDR3 sequence is CASQDGNQPQHF. The CDR3 DNA is TGTGCCAGCCAAGACGGGAATCAGCCCCAGCATTTT.

This sequence joins TRBV14 and TRBJ2-7; TRBD1 matches 8 bases. With V trimmed by 4 bases and J by 4 bases, 15 bases remained unmatched. The CDR3 is 17 amino acids. Germline CDR1 and CDR2: SGHDN and FVKESK. CDR3 loop: CASSPTTQQGVTYEQYF. The CDR3 region has the DNA TGTGCCAGCAGCCCTACCACCCAACAGGGGGTAACATACGAGCAGTACTTC. Variable domain in full (rest from reference TRBV14 and TRBJ2-7): EAGVTQFPSHSVIEKGQTVTLRCDPISGHDNLYWYRRVMGKEIKFLLHFVKESKQDESGMPNNRFLAERTGGTYSTLKVQPAELEDSGVYFCASSPTTQQGVTYEQYFGPGTRLTVT.

This chain joins TRBV6-1 and TRBJ2-7; possible D gene TRBD1, 5 bases. CDR3 length: 14 residues. Germline lookup yields CDR1 MNHNS and CDR2 SASEGT. V was cut by 8 bases and J by 7 bases, with 21 bases left in between. The CDR3 sequence: CASSPWGGPREQYF. The CDR3 nucleotides read TGTGCCAGCTCCCCTTGGGGCGGACCGCGGGAGCAGTACTTC.

This sequence joins TRBV4-3 and TRBJ2-1; possibly TRBD2 for D (6 bases). The length of the CDR3 is 14 residues. In germline, CDR1 is LGHNA, CDR2 YSLEER. V dropped 1 base and J dropped 4 bases, with 8 bases sitting between them. The CDR3 here is CASSQAGEYNEQFF. DNA for the CDR3: TGCGCCAGCAGCCAAGCGGGGGAGTACAATGAGCAGTTCTTC.